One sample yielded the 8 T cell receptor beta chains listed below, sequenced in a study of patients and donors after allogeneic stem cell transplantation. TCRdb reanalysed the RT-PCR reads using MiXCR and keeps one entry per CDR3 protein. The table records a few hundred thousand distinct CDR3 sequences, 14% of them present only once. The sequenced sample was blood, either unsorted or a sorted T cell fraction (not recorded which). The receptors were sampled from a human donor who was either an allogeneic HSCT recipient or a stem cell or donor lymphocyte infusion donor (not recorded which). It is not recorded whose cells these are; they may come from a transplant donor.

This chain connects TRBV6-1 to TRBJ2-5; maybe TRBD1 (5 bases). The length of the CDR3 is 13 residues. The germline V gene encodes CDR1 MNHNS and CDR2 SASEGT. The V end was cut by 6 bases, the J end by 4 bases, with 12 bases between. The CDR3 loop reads CASRDWGGETQYF. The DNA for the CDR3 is TGTGCCAGCAGAGACTGGGGCGGAGAGACCCAGTACTTC.

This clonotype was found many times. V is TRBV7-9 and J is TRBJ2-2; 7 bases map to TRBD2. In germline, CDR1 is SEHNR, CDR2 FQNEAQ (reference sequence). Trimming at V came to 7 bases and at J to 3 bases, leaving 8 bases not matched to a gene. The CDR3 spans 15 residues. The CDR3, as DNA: TGTGCCAGCACCAAGGGAGGGAGCGACACCGGGGAGCTGTTTTTT. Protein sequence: CASTKGGSDTGELFF.

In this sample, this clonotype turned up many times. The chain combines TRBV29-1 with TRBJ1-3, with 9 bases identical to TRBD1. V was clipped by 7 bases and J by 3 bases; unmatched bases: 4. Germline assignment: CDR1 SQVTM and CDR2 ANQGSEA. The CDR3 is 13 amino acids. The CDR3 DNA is TGCAGCGCTGGGGGACAGGGTGGAAACACCATATATTTT. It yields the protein CSAGGQGGNTIYF.

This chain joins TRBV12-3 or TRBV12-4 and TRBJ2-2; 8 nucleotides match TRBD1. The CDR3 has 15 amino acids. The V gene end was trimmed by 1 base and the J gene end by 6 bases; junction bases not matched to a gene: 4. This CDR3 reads CASSLGQGRAGELFF. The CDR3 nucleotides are TGTGCCAGCAGTTTAGGACAGGGGCGGGCCGGGGAGCTGTTTTTT.

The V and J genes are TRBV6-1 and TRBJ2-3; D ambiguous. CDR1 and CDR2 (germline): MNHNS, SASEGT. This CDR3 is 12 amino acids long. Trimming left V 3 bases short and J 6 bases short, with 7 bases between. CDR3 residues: CASSDSWDTQYF. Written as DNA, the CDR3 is TGTGCCAGCAGTGATAGCTGGGATACGCAGTATTTT.

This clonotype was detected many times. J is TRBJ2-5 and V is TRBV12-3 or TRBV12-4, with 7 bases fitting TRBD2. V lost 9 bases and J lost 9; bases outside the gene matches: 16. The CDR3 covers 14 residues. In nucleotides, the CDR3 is TGTGCCAGTCGGGGGTTTTTAAGGGGAGGGCCCCAGTACTTC. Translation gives CASRGFLRGGPQYF.

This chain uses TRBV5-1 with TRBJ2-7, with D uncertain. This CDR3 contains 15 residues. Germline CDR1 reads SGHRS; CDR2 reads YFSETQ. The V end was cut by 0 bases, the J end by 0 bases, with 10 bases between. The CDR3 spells CASSLDGPLSYEQYF. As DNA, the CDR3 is TGCGCCAGCAGCTTGGACGGACCCCTCTCCTACGAGCAGTACTTC. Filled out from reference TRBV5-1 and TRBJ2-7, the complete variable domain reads KAGVTQTPRYLIKTRGQQVTLSCSPISGHRSVSWYQQTPGQGLQFLFEYFSETQRNKGNFPGRFSGRQFSNSRSEMNVSTLELGDSALYLCASSLDGPLSYEQYFGPGTRLTVT.

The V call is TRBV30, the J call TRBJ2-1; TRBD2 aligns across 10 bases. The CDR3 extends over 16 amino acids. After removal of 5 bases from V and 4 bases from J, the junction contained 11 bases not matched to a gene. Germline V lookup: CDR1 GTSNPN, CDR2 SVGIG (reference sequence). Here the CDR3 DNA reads TGTGCCTGGGGGGGGCCTAGCGGGGGCCATTACAATGAGCAGTTCTTC. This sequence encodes CAWGGPSGGHYNEQFF. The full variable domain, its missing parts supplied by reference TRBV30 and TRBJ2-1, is SQTIHQWPATLVQPVGSPLSLECTVEGTSNPNLYWYRQAAGRGLQLLFYSVGIGQISSEVPQNLSASRPQDRQFILSSKKLLLSDSGFYLCAWGGPSGGHYNEQFFGPGTRLTVL.